This T cell receptor beta chain was observed in a study of T-cell reconstitution after alpha-beta-depleted transplantation in children. Overall study findings and caveats: There were reportedly several hundred expanded graft clones from which alpha-beta T cells came about two months after transplant. T-cell numbers and diversity one year post-transplant derived largely from freshly generated T cells.

Germline CDR1 and CDR2: SQVTM and ANQGSEA. After removal of 7 bases from V and 3 bases from J, the junction contained 12 bases not matched to a gene. The CDR3 runs 15 residues. Note on this clonotype: Its antigen is not known.

As it was prepared, the TCRbeta library received unique molecular identifiers. TCRdb re-analysed the PCR reads in MiXCR, keeping a single row per CDR3 protein. The sample has a few hundred thousand distinct CDR3 sequences; approximately 13% are singletons. This sequence was found in a male patient younger than 18 who had a stem cell transplant for acute myeloid leukemia, so the T cells may come from the graft donor. The rearrangement joins TRBV29-1 to TRBJ2-3; 8 bases line up with TRBD2. The sequencing here drew on PBMCs, mostly from graft donor cells, taken 360 days after TCRalphabeta/CD19-depleted stem cell transplant. CDR3 protein: CSGQPTSEITDTQYF. CDR3 DNA: TGCAGCGGGCAACCGACTAGCGAAATAACAGATACGCAGTATTTT.